The T cell receptor (beta chain) described here comes from a study of OX40 agonist ivuxolimab in advanced cancers. TCRdb's table, derived via immunoSEQ multiplex PCR, lists solely in-frame clones and lacks some. The sample holds approximately 70,000 clones, over 90% seen once. Germline values: CDR1 MNHEY, CDR2 SVGAGI. Between the trimmed V and J ends, which lost 4 bases and 6 bases, there was a span of 9 bases. The CDR3 contains 13 residues. This TCR derives from an adult with an advanced solid tumor such as melanoma, head and neck, liver or kidney cancer. The sample consisted of CD4+ or CD8+ T cells sorted from blood, taken in a trial of the OX40 agonist ivuxolimab. The chain uses TRBV6-5 and TRBJ1-4; D might be TRBD1 (5 bases). The CDR3 nucleotides read TGTGCCAGCAGTTTTCTAGGGGATGAAAAACTGTTTTTT. Its translation: CASSFLGDEKLFF.